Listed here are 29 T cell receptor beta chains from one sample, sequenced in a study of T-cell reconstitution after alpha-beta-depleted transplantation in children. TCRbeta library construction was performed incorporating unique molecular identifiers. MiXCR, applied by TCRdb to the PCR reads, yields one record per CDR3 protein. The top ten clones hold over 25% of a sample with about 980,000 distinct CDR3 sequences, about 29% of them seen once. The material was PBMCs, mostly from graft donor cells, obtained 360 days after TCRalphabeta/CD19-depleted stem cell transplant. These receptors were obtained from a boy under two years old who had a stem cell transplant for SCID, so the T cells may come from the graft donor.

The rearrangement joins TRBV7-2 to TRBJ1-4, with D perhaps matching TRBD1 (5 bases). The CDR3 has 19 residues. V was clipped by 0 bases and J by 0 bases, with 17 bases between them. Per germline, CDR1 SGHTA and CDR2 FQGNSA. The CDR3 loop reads CASSLARTSRDPTNEKLFF. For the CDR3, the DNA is TGTGCCAGCAGCTTAGCGAGGACTTCAAGGGACCCAACTAATGAAAAACTGTTTTTT.

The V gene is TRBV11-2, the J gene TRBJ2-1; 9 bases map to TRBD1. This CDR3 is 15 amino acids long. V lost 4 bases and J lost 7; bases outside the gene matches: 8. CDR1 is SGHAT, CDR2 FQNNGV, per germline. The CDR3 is CASSSIRDRVNEQFF. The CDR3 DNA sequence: TGTGCCAGCAGCTCTATTCGGGACAGGGTAAATGAGCAGTTCTTC.

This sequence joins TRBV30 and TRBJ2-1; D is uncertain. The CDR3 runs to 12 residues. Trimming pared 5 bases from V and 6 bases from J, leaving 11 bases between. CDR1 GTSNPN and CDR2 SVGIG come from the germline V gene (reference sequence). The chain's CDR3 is CAWLGPLNEQFF. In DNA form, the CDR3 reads TGTGCCTGGTTAGGTCCCCTCAATGAGCAGTTCTTC.

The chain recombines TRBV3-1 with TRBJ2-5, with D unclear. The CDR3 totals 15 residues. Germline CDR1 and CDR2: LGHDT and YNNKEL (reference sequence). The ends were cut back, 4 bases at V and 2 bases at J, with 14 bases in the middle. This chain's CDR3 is CASSPRTATQETQYF. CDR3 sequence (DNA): TGTGCCAGCAGCCCCCGGACCGCTACTCAAGAGACCCAGTACTTC.

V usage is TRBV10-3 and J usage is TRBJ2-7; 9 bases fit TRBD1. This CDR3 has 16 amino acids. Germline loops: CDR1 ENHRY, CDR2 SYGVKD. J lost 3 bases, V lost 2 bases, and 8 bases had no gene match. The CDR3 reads CAISERPGQGIYEQYF. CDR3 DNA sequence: TGTGCCATCAGTGAGCGGCCGGGACAGGGAATCTACGAGCAGTACTTC.

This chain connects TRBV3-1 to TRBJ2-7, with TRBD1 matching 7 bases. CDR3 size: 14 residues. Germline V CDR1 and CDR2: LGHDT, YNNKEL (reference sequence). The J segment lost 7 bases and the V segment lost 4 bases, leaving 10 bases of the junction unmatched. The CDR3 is CASSPGQVLWEQYF. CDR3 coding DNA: TGTGCCAGCAGCCCCGGACAGGTCCTGTGGGAGCAGTACTTC.

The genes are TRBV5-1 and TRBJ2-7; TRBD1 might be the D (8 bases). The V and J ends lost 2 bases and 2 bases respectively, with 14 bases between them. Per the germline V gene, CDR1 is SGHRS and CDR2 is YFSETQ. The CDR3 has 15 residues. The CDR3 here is CASSFTGGGPYEQYF. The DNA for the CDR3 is TGCGCCAGCAGCTTCACAGGGGGGGGGCCCTACGAGCAGTACTTC.

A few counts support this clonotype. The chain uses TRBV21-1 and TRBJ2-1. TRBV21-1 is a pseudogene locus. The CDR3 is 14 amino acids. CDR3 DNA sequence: TGTGCCAGCAGCAAAGTATCGGCCGGCAATGAGCAGTTCTTC. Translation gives CASSKVSAGNEQFF.

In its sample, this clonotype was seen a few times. In DNA form, the CDR3 reads TGTGCCAGCAGCTTGGCGGCCCTAGCGGGGGGCCTCCAAGAGACCCAGTACTTC. Translated, it gives CASSLAALAGGLQETQYF. The chain couples TRBV5-6 to TRBJ2-5, with 11 bases matching TRBD2. This CDR3 region has 18 residues. CDR1 SGHDT and CDR2 YYEEEE come from the germline V gene. The ends lost 0 bases at V and 1 base at J; junction bases unmatched: 8.

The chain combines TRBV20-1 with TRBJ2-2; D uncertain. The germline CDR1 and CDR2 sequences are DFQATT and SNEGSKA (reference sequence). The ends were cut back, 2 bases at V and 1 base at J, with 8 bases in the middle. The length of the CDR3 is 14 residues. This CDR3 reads CSARPAGNTGELFF. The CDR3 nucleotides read TGCAGTGCTAGACCGGCAGGGAACACCGGGGAGCTGTTTTTT.

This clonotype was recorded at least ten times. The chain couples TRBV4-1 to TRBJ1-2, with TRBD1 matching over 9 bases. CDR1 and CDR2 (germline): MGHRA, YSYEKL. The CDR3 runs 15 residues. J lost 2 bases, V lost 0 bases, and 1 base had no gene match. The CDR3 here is CASSQEGQGNYGYTF. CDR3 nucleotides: TGCGCCAGCAGCCAAGAGGGACAGGGAAACTATGGCTACACCTTC.

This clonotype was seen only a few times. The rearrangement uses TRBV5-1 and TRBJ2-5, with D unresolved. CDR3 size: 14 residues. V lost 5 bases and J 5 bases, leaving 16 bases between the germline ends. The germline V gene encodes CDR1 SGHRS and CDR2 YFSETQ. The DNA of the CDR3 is TGCGCCAGCAGATCCTCGACCGGTTCTGAGACCCAGTACTTC. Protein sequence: CASRSSTGSETQYF.

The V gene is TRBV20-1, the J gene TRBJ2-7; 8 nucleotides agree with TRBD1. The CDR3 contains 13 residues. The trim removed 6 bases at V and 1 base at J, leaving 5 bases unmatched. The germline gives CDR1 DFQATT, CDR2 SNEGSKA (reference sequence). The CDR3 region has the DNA TGCAGTGCCCCCGGGACAGGTTCCTACGAGCAGTACTTC. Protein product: CSAPGTGSYEQYF.

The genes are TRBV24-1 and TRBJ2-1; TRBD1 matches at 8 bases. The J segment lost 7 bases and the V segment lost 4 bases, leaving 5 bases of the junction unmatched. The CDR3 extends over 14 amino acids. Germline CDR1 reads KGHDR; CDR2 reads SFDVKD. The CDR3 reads CATSELRQGNEQFF. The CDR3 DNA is TGTGCCACCAGTGAGCTAAGACAGGGGAATGAGCAGTTCTTC.

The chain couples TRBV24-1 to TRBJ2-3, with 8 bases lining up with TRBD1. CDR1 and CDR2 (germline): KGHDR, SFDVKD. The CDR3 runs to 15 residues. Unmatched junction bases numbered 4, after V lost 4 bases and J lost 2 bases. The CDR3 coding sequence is TGTGCCACCAGTGACCCGGGACAGGACACAGATACGCAGTATTTT. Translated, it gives CATSDPGQDTDTQYF.

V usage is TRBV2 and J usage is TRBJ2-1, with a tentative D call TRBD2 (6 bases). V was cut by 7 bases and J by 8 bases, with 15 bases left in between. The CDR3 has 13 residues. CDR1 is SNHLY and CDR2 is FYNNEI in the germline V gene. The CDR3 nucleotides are TGTGCCAGCACTACGACTAGTTGGGATGAGCAGTTCTTC. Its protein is CASTTTSWDEQFF.

The CDR3 protein is CASSESGIYNEQFF. The CDR3 bases are TGCGCCAGCAGTGAGTCCGGGATCTACAATGAGCAGTTCTTC. The chain carries TRBV10-1 and TRBJ2-1; D perhaps matches TRBD2 (5 bases). The V and J ends lost 0 bases and 3 bases respectively, with 6 bases between them. This CDR3 contains 14 residues. CDR1 and CDR2 (germline): WNHNN, SYGVQD (reference sequence).

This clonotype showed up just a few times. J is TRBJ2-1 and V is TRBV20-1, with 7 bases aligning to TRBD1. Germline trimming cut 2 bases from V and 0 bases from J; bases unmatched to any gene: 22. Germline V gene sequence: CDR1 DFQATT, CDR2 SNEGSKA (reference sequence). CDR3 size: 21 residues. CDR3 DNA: TGCAGTGCTAGATCCCCACGGGACAGCGATCCCGGGCTGAGCTCCTACAATGAGCAGTTCTTC. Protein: CSARSPRDSDPGLSSYNEQFF.

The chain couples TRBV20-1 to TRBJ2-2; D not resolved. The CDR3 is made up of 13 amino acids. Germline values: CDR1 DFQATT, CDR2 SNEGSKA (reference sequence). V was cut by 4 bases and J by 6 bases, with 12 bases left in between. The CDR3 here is CSATTIDPGELFF. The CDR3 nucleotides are TGCAGTGCTACGACCATAGATCCCGGGGAGCTGTTTTTT.

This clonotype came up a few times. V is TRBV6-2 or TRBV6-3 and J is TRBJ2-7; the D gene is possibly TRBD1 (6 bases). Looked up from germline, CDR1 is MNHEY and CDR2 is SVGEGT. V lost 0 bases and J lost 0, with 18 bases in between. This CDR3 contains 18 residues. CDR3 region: CASSYSGTLGPTSYEQYF. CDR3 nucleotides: TGTGCCAGCAGTTACTCGGGGACATTGGGCCCCACCTCCTACGAGCAGTACTTC.

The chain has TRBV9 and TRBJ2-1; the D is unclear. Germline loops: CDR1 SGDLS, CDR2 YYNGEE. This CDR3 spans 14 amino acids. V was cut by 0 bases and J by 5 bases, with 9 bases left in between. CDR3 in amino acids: CASSVGHSDNEQFF. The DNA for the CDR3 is TGTGCCAGCAGCGTAGGACATTCCGACAATGAGCAGTTCTTC.

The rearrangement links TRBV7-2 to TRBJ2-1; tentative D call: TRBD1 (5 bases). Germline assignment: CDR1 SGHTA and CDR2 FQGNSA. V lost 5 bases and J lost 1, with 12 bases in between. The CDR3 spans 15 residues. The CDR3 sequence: CASSPDQGSYNEQFF. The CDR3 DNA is TGTGCCAGCAGCCCGGACCAGGGTTCCTACAATGAGCAGTTCTTC.

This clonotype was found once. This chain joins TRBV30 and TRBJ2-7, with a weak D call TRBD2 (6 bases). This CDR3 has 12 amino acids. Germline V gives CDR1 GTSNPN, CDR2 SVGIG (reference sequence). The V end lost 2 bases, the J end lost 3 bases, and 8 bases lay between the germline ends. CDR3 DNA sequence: TGTGCCTGGAGTATGGGGGGCTACGAGCAGTACTTC. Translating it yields CAWSMGGYEQYF. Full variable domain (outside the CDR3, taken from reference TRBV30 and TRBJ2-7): SQTIHQWPATLVQPVGSPLSLECTVEGTSNPNLYWYRQAAGRGLQLLFYSVGIGQISSEVPQNLSASRPQDRQFILSSKKLLLSDSGFYLCAWSMGGYEQYFGPGTRLTVT.

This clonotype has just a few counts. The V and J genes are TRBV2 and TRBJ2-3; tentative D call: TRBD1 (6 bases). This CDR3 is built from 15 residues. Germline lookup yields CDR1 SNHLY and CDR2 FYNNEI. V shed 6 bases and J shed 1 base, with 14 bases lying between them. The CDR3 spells CASRGASFGTDTQYF. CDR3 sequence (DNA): TGTGCCAGCAGGGGGGCCAGTTTTGGCACAGATACGCAGTATTTT.

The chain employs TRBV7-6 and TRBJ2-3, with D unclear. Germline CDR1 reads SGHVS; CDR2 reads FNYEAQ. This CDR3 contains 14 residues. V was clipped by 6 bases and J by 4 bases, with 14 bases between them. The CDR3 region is CASSRRASSDTQYF. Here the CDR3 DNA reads TGTGCCAGCAGTCGTCGGGCCTCTTCAGATACGCAGTATTTT. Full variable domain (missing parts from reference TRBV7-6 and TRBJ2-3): GAGVSQSPRYKVTKRGQDVALRCDPISGHVSLYWYRQALGQGPEFLTYFNYEAQQDKSGLPNDRFSAERPEGSISTLTIQRTEQRDSAMYRCASSRRASSDTQYFGPGTRLTVL.

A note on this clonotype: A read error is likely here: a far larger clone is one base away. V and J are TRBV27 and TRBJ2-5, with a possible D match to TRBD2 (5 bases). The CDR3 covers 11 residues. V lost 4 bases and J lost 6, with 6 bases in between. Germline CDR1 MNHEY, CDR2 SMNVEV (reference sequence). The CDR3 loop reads CASSSGKTQYF. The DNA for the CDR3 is TGTGCCAGCAGTTCGGGGAAGACCCAGTACTTC.

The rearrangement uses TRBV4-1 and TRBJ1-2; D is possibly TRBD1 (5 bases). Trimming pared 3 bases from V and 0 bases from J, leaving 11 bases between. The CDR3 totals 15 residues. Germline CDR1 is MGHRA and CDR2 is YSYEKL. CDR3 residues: CASSQGLLPNYGYTF. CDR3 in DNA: TGCGCCAGCAGCCAGGGACTTCTCCCTAACTATGGCTACACCTTC.

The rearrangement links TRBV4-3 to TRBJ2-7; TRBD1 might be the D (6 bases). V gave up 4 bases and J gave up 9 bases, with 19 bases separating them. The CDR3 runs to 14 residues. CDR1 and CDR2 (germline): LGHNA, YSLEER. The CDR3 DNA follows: TGCGCCAGCAGCCCGGAATATACTACAGGGACGCAGTACTTC. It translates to CASSPEYTTGTQYF.

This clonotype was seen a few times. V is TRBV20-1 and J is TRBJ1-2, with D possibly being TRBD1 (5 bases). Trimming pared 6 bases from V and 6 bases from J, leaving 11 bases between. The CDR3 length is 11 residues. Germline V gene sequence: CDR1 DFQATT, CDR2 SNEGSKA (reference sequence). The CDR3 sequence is CSAIARDGYTF. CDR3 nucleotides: TGCAGTGCAATAGCCAGGGATGGCTACACCTTC.